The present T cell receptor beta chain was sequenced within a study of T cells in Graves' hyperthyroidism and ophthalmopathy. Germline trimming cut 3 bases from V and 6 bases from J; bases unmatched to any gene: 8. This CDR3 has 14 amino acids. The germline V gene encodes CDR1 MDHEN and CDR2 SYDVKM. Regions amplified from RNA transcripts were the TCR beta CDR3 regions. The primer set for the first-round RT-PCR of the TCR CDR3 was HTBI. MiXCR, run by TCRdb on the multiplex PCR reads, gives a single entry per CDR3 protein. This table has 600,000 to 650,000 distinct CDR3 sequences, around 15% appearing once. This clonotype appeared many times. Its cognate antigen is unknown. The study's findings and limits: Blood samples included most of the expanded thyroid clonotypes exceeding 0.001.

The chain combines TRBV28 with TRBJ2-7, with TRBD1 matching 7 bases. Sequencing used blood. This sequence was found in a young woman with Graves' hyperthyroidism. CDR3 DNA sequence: TGTGCCAGCAGTTTTAGGGGCAGGGGGAGCGAGCAGTACTTC. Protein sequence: CASSFRGRGSEQYF.